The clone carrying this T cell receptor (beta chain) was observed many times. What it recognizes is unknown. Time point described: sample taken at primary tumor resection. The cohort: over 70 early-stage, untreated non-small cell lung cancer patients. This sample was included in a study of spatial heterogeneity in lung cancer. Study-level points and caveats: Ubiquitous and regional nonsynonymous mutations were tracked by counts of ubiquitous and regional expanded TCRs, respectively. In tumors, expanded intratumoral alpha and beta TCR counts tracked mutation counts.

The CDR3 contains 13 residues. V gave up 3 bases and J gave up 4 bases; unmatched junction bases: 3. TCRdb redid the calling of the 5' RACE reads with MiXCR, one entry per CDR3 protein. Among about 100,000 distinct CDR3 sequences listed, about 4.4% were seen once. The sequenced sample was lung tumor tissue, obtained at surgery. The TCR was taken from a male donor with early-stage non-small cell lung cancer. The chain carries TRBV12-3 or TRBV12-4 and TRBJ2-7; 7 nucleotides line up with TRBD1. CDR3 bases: TGTGCCAGCAGTTTTGGCAGGGGGTACGAGCAGTACTTC. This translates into CASSFGRGYEQYF.